What follows is one T cell receptor (beta chain) and its context. Its antigen remains unknown. The data were obtained in a study of cytomegalovirus exposure and HLA in healthy donors. Broader study findings: The study recorded 164 TCR beta chains that were cytomegalovirus-associated. Analyses of presence/absence relied on an assumption of roughly uniform sequencing depth across donors. Reportedly, diagnosis of cytomegalovirus status by the classifier showed high specificity and sensitivity. Previously analyzed data showed that most TCR beta V segments were productive at a frequency of about 87% or about 30%.

The CDR3 is made up of 11 amino acids. CDR1 SQVTM and CDR2 ANQGSEA come from the germline V gene. With 0 bases removed from V and 17 bases from J, the gap between germline ends came to 13 bases. Primers: 60 Vbeta forward and 13 Jbeta reverse. Measured with immunoSEQ multiplex PCR; TCRdb has only the in-frame clones, and not every one. In the table there are about 120,000 clones, roughly 83% of which are singletons. The specimen sequenced was PBMCs. The rearrangement joins TRBV29-1 to TRBJ1-4; no clear D. This sequence was found in a man younger than 45 in good health and CMV-seropositive. The CDR3 loop reads CSVEDGRGGFF. The CDR3 coding sequence is TGCAGCGTTGAAGATGGGCGGGGAGGCTTTTTT.